The present TCR delta chain was sequenced within a study of gamma-delta T cells after stem cell transplantation. In the case of this clone: A much larger clone differs by one base, so this may be a read error. The sample holds other DNA sequences that translate to the same CDR3.

TCRdb redid clone calling on the RT-PCR reads using CATT. The sample lists roughly 3,100 delta-chain clones; 16% were seen once. Germline CDR1 GEAIGNYY, CDR2 EKD. This CDR3 is 14 amino acids long. After removal of 3 bases from V and 0 bases from J, the junction contained 3 bases not matched to a gene. Sequencing was carried out using gamma-delta T cells. This receptor was obtained from a human donor. It is not recorded whose cells these are; they may come from a transplant donor. The chain links TRDV2 to TRDJ1; 7 bases align to TRDD3. The CDR3 DNA follows: TGTGCCTGTGACGCCCTGGGGGACACCGATAAACTCATCTTT. This encodes CACDALGDTDKLIF.